This T cell receptor beta chain was profiled in a study of Graves' ophthalmopathy and Graves' hyperthyroidism. For repertoire sequencing, the TCR beta CDR3 regions were amplified from RNA transcripts. First-round RT-PCR employed HTBI primers, with a second-round multiplex PCR after it. TCRdb processed the multiplex PCR reads anew with MiXCR; each CDR3 protein has one entry. The sample records some 750,000 distinct CDR3 sequences, roughly two fifths being singletons. This clonotype was seen a handful of times. CDR1 is MNHNY and CDR2 is SVGAGI in the germline V gene (reference sequence). The CDR3 spans 15 residues. V dropped 6 bases and J dropped 5; count of bases not matched to a gene: 7.

The chain combines TRBV6-6 with TRBJ2-5; 12 bases agree with TRBD2. Source material: peripheral blood. This clonotype was obtained from an adult man with Graves' ophthalmopathy. CDR3 nucleotide sequence: TGTGCCAGCAGACCTAGCGGGAGGGCCACGGAGACCCAGTACTTC. Translating it yields CASRPSGRATETQYF.